This TCR beta chain was profiled in a study of OX40 agonist ivuxolimab in advanced cancers. Here immunoSEQ multiplex PCR was the method, and the copy in TCRdb shows in-frame clones only, minus some. The sample records tens of thousands of clones, around 90% being singletons. This clone was seen once. The receptor was derived from an adult with an advanced solid tumor such as melanoma, head and neck, liver or kidney cancer. This specimen was CD4+ or CD8+ T cells sorted from blood, taken in a trial of the OX40 agonist ivuxolimab.

The CDR3 coding sequence is TGTGCCAGTAGTATAGACGCGAGGACCCCTAACTATGGCTACACCTTC. It codes for CASSIDARTPNYGYTF. J is TRBJ1-2 and V is TRBV19, with D uncertain. V was trimmed by 0 bases and J by 0 bases, leaving 11 bases between them. Per the germline V gene, CDR1 is LNHDA and CDR2 is SQIVND (reference sequence). The CDR3 covers 16 residues.